The next 3 T cell receptor beta chains were all read from a single sample in a study of blood T cell repertoires in COVID-19 (dated by TCRdb to 2020 to 2022). Library preparation was by the immunoSEQ multiplex PCR assay. As stored in TCRdb, this immuneACCESS dataset retains in-frame rearrangements with V and J assigned. A fraction of the clones does not appear; measured against another copy, unresolved V genes explain less than half of the discrepancy, and the remainder lacks a known reason. Present in this sample are about 270,000 clones, approximately 90% of which were seen just once. The top ten clones comprise 2.8% of the sample. The sample consisted of PBMCs or T cells enriched from blood (not recorded which). These receptors originate from a man between 35 and 55 years old who had been exposed to COVID-19.

A few counts support this clone. The chain recombines TRBV27 with TRBJ1-4; D is possibly TRBD1 (6 bases). The CDR3 length is 15 residues. V lost 2 bases and J lost 0, with 7 bases in between. Germline V gives CDR1 MNHEY, CDR2 SMNVEV (reference sequence). For the CDR3, the DNA is TGTGCCAGCAGTTTACAGGGGTCAACTAATGAAAAACTGTTTTTT. It codes for CASSLQGSTNEKLFF.

The rearrangement links TRBV10-3 to TRBJ2-5, with D perhaps TRBD1 (6 bases). V lost 6 bases and J 2 bases, leaving 10 bases between the germline ends. This CDR3 contains 13 residues. Per the germline V gene, CDR1 is ENHRY and CDR2 is SYGVKD. The CDR3 coding sequence is TGTGCCATCAGCAGACAGGATCAAGAGACCCAGTACTTC. Protein sequence: CAISRQDQETQYF.

The chain links TRBV25-1 to TRBJ2-2, with TRBD1 as a possible D gene (7 bases). The V gene lost 7 bases and the J gene lost 7 bases, with 10 bases spanning the gap. The CDR3 runs 12 residues. Germline values: CDR1 MGHDK, CDR2 SYGVNS. The CDR3 bases are TGTGCCAGCAACAGGGGAGGCGGGGAGCTGTTTTTT. As protein: CASNRGGGELFF.